This T cell receptor (beta chain) came from a study of blood T cell repertoires in COVID-19. Study details: Whether acute or convalescent, the COVID-19 samples came from the United States, Italy and Spain. Nucleic acid was either cDNA or gDNA, and it came from T cells, B-cell-depleted T cells, or PBMCs.

This clone has only one observation. Methods used by the authors: Estimates of nucleated cell counts were drawn from the amplification of reference gene primers. Measured with immunoSEQ multiplex PCR; TCRdb has only the in-frame clones, and not every one. From that table come the V and J calls and clone size; the DNA was used to work out D and trimming. This sample yields roughly 90,000 clones, of which approximately 80% are seen a single time; around 2.1% belongs to the top ten. The V end was cut by 3 bases, the J end by 7 bases, with 10 bases between. The CDR3 runs to 13 residues. Germline V gene sequence: CDR1 MNHNS, CDR2 SASEGT.

The rearrangement uses TRBV6-1 and TRBJ1-5, with D unresolved. The sequencing sample was made of peripheral blood. This receptor was obtained from a woman between 70 and 85 years old with acute or convalescent COVID-19. CDR3 loop: CASSDGGFQPQHF. The CDR3 region has the DNA TGTGCCAGCAGTGATGGAGGGTTCCAGCCCCAGCATTTT.